This TCR beta chain was obtained from a study of blood T cell repertoires in COVID-19. Study at large: Specimens from acute and convalescent COVID-19 originated in the United States, Italy and Spain. PBMCs, B-cell-depleted T cells, or T cells were the source of the cDNA or gDNA that made up the material.

Authors' processing steps: Researchers report that nucleated cell counts were estimated from reference gene primer amplification. TCRdb's table, derived via immunoSEQ multiplex PCR, lists solely in-frame clones and lacks some. D and trimming come from the DNA, and the V and J calls and clone size come from that table. Of about 150,000 clones in the sample, about 80% are singletons; the top ten hold 9% to 13%. The germline V gene has CDR1 LNHDA and CDR2 SQIVND (reference sequence). This CDR3 is built from 13 residues. V dropped 5 bases and J dropped 11 bases, with 16 bases sitting between them. The V call is TRBV19, the J call TRBJ2-1; unclear D gene. The sequencing sample was made of peripheral blood. The source of this sequence is a woman between 55 and 75 years old with COVID-19, enrolled during active disease. The CDR3 DNA follows: TGTGCCAGTAGTCCAAGCGCGCTATTAAAGCAGTTCTTC. It translates to CASSPSALLKQFF.